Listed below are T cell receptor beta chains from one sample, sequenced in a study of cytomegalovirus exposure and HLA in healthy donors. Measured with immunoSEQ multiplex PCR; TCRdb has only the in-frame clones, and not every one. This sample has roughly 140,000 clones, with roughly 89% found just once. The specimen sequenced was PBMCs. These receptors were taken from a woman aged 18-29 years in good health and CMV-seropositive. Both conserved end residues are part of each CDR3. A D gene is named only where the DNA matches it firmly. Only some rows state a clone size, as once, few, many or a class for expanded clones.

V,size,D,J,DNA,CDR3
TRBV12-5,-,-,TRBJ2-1,TGTGCTAGTGGTTTGAGAGGGTACAATGAGCAGTTCTTC,CASGLRGYNEQFF
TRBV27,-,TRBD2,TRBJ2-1,TGTGCCAGCAGAAAACTAGCGGGAGACAATGAGCAGTTCTTC,CASRKLAGDNEQFF
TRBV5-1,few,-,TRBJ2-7,TGCGCCAGCAGCCGCAGGGAAACGGTCCACGAGCAGTACTTC,CASSRRETVHEQYF
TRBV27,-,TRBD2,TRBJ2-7,TGTGCCAGCAGTTTATTTCGCGGGAGGGCCCGCGAGCAGTACTTC,CASSLFRGRAREQYF
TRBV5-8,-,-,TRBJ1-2,TGTGCCAGCAGCTTGATGGGCTCAGCGGACTATGGCTACACCTTC,CASSLMGSADYGYTF
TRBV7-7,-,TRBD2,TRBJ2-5,TGTGCCAGCAGCCCGGGACTAGCGCAGTTCCAAGAGACCCAGTACTTC,CASSPGLAQFQETQYF
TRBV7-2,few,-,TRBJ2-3,TGTGCCAGCAGCTTAGGACATGAAGCAGATACGCAGTATTTT,CASSLGHEADTQYF
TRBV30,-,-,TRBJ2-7,TGTGCCTGGACAACTACCTACGAGCAGTACTTC,CAWTTTYEQYF
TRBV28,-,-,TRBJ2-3,TGTGCCAGCAGTTTCCGTGGTCAGGGTGGTACAGATACGCAGTATTTT,CASSFRGQGGTDTQYF
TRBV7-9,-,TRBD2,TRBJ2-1,TGTGCCCCGGAAGCGGGAGGGCTCCACAATGAGCAGTTCTTC,CAPEAGGLHNEQFF
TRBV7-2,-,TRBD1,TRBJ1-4,TGTGCCAGCAGCTCACGGGACAGTAATGAAAAACTGTTTTTT,CASSSRDSNEKLFF
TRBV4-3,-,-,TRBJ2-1,TGCGCCAGCAGCCAAGATAGGGGTAGCGGTAATGAGCAGTTCTTC,CASSQDRGSGNEQFF
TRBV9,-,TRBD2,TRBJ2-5,TGTGCCAGCAGCGTAAGCGCGGGGGGCACCGGGGAGACCCAGTACTTC,CASSVSAGGTGETQYF
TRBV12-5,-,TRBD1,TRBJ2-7,TGTGCTAGTGGTCCTTACTCGGGACAGGGGAACTACGAGCAGTACTTC,CASGPYSGQGNYEQYF
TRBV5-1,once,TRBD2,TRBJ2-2,TGCGCCAGCAGCTTGAGTCCTAAGTTTGCTACTAGCGGGAGGGCAAACACCGGGGAGCTGTTTTTT,CASSLSPKFATSGRANTGELFF
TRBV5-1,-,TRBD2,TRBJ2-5,TGCGCCAGCAGCTTGGGAGTTGCAGCGGGACTAAAGACCCAGTACTTC,CASSLGVAAGLKTQYF
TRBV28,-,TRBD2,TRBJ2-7,TGTGCCAGCTCGACGCTAGCGGGAGGGTCCCGCGAGCAGTACTTC,CASSTLAGGSREQYF
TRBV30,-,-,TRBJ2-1,TGTGCCTGGAGTGTACTGTCTCCGGGTGGCGGTGAGCAGTTCTTC,CAWSVLSPGGGEQFF
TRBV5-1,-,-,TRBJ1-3,TGCGCCAGCAGCCAGGGACTTAGGGCTGGAAACACCATATATTTT,CASSQGLRAGNTIYF
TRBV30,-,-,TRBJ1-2,TGTGCCTGGAGTCCAGGGTTTAACTATGGCTACACCTTC,CAWSPGFNYGYTF
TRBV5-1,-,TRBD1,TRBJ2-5,TGCGCCAGCAGCGCTATTGGGACAGGCCAAGAGACCCAGTACTTC,CASSAIGTGQETQYF
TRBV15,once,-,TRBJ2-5,TGTGCCACCAGCAGAGATTGGAGGGACAGCGACACGTTCCAAGAGACCCAGTACTTC,CATSRDWRDSDTFQETQYF
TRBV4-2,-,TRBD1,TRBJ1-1,TGTGCCAGCAGCCAAGGAGACAGGGGGCTTGAAGCTTTCTTT,CASSQGDRGLEAFF
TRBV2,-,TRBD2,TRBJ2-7,TGTGCCAGCATCCGAAGAGGTGGCGGGAGCTCCTACGAGCAGTACTTC,CASIRRGGGSSYEQYF
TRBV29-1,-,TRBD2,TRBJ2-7,TGCAGCGTTGAATTGTCTAGCGGCTCCTACGAGCAGTACTTC,CSVELSSGSYEQYF
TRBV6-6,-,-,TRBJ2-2,TGTGCCAGCATCCCTAGCGAGAACACCGGGGAGCTGTTTTTT,CASIPSENTGELFF
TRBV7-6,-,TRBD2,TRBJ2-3,TGTGCCAGCAGCTTAGGACTAGCGGGAGGGCCAGATACGCAGTATTTT,CASSLGLAGGPDTQYF
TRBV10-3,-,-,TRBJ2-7,TGTGCCATCAGGCCCGACAGCGTCGTTGGGTACGAGCAGTACTTC,CAIRPDSVVGYEQYF
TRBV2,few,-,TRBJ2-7,TGTGCCAGCAGTCAAAAGGCGGGTTTCTACGAGCAGTACTTC,CASSQKAGFYEQYF
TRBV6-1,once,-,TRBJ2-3,TGTGCCAGCAGCTTACCAGGAGGGGCAGATACGCAGTATTTT,CASSLPGGADTQYF
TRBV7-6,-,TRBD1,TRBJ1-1,TGTGCCAGCAGTCAAGGGACAGGGGGCAACACTGAAGCTTTCTTT,CASSQGTGGNTEAFF
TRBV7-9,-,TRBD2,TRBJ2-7,TGTGCCAGCAGCTTACAGGGGAGAAGGACTAGCGGGAGCTACGAGCAGTACTTC,CASSLQGRRTSGSYEQYF
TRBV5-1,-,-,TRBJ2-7,TGCGCCAGCAGCTTAGGGGACTTGAGCTACGAGCAGTACTTC,CASSLGDLSYEQYF
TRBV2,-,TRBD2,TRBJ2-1,TGTGCCAGCACTGGCGGGGGACCCCACAATGAGCAGTTCTTC,CASTGGGPHNEQFF
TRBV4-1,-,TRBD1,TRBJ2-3,TGCGCCAGCAGCCAAGTCGGGACAGGGATCGCAGATACGCAGTATTTT,CASSQVGTGIADTQYF
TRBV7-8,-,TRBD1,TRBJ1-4,TGTGCCAGCAGCGCCGGGACAGGGGCTGAAAAACTGTTTTTT,CASSAGTGAEKLFF
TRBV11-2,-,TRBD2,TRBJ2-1,TGTGCCAGCAGCCCAACCCTCCTAGCGGGAGGCTCCAATGAGCAGTTCTTC,CASSPTLLAGGSNEQFF
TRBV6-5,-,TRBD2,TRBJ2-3,TGTGCCAGCAGTTACTCAGCGGGAGGGCCAGATACGCAGTATTTT,CASSYSAGGPDTQYF
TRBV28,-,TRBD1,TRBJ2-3,TGTGCCAGCAGTTACAGGGGCGAAGATACGCAGTATTTT,CASSYRGEDTQYF
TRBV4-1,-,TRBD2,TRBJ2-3,TGCGCCAGCAGCCAAGTTAGCGGGATCACAGATACGCAGTATTTT,CASSQVSGITDTQYF
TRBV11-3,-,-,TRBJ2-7,TGTGCCAGCAGCTTAGCAAGCGGAACCTACGAGCAGTACTTC,CASSLASGTYEQYF
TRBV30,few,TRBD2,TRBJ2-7,TGTGCCTGGGCCGGGACTAGCGGGCTCCCACCCTACGAGCAGTACTTC,CAWAGTSGLPPYEQYF
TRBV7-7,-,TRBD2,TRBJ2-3,TGTGCCAGCAGCTCCAGCGGGAGAGGAGATACGCAGTATTTT,CASSSSGRGDTQYF
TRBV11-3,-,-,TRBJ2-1,TGTGCCAGCAGATATTACGGGAGTCAGCAGGAGCAGTTCTTC,CASRYYGSQQEQFF
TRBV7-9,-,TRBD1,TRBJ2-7,TGTGCCAGCAGCTCCCGACAGGGCGCCTACGAGCAGTACTTC,CASSSRQGAYEQYF
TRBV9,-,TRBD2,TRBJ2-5,TGTGCCAGCAGCTCCGGGACTACTCAAGAGACCCAGTACTTC,CASSSGTTQETQYF
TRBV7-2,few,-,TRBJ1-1,TGTGCCAGCAGCCGACAGCGGAACACTGAAGCTTTCTTT,CASSRQRNTEAFF
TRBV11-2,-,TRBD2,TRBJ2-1,TGTGCCAGCAGCGTTCTAGCGGGAGGGACCTACAATGAGCAGTTCTTC,CASSVLAGGTYNEQFF
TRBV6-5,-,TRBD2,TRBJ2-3,TGTGCCAGCAGTTACGGGGGACTAGCGGGCACAGATACGCAGTATTTT,CASSYGGLAGTDTQYF
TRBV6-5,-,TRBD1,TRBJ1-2,TGTGCCAGCAGTTACAACCGGGACAGCTATGGCTACACCTTC,CASSYNRDSYGYTF